This T cell receptor beta chain was identified in a study of T cell repertoires in cytomegalovirus infection. The overall study: HLA-C-restricted CMV epitopes, recently identified, and well-studied HLA-B-restricted ones were used by the study. CMV infection and matching HLA type were both indicated by public TCR beta signatures.

This clonotype was recorded only once. The target antigen is unknown. A read error may explain this, as a much larger clone is one base away. General observations from the study: HLA-C-restricted CMV clonotypes gave the most frequent clonotype in two of eight donors. Summed frequency of public TCR beta families distinguished CMV carriers with the relevant HLA.

TCRdb independently ran MiXCR on the reads; one entry per CDR3 protein. The sample lists about a million distinct CDR3 sequences, 30% to 40% seen once, with over 13% in the top ten. Deletions cut 6 bases from V and 3 bases from J, with 22 bases between. This CDR3 contains 17 residues. Per the germline V gene, CDR1 is SNHLY and CDR2 is FYNNEI. The sample consisted of cultured CD8+ T cells from PBMCs, taken from culture after CMV antigen stimulation. This chain connects TRBV2 to TRBJ2-3, with D maybe TRBD1 (5 bases). The clonotype originates from a human donor in good health (CMV status not recorded). Some clones in this sample may be carry-over from other donors' samples. The DNA for the CDR3 is TGTGCCAGCAGGGACAACCTCAGGACAAGGTCGACAGATACGCAGTATTTT. Translation gives CASRDNLRTRSTDTQYF.